Here is one T cell receptor beta chain with its context. The antigen remains undetermined. The data are from a study of cytomegalovirus exposure and HLA in healthy donors. Looking at the study overall: One earlier analysis, a look at 150 million to 200 million T cells, found about 100 million unique TCR beta sequences. Study conclusions and caveats: Some public TCRs appeared in many individuals, while most sequences were rare. Productive rates of about 87% or about 30% were seen for most TCR beta V segments in an earlier analysis.

The CDR3 is 15 amino acids. V was clipped by 11 bases and J by 4 bases; unmatched bases: 13. Germline CDR1 reads SNHLY; CDR2 reads FYNNEI. Vbeta (60) and Jbeta (13) primers were used in the PCR. Clones were read by immunoSEQ multiplex PCR, and TCRdb kept only the in-frame ones, dropping some. In the table there are 80,000 or so clones, roughly 70% of which are singletons. The sequencing input was PBMCs. This receptor was identified in a man aged 60 to 75 in good health and CMV-seropositive. The rearrangement links TRBV2 to TRBJ2-1, with 8 bases that match TRBD1. CDR3 residues: CAGQSGTGQYNEQFF. The CDR3 DNA is TGTGCCGGACAATCCGGGACAGGACAATACAATGAGCAGTTCTTC.